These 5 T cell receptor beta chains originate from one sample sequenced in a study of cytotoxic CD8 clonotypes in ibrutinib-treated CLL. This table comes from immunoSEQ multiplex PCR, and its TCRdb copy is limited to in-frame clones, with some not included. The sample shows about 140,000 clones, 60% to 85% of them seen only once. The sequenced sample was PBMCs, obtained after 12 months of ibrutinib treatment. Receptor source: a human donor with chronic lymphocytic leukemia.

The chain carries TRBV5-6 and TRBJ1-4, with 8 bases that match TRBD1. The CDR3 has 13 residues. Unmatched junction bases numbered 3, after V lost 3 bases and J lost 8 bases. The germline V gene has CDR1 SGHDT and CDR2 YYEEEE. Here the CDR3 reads CASSYGQGEKLFF. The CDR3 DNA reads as TGTGCCAGCAGCTATGGACAGGGCGAAAAACTGTTTTTT.

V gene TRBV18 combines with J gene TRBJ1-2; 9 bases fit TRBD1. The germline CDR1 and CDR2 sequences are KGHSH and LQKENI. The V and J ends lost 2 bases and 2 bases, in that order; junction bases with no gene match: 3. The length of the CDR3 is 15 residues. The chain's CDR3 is CASSPETGGNYGYTF. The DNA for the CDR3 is TGTGCCAGCTCACCAGAGACAGGGGGGAACTATGGCTACACCTTC.

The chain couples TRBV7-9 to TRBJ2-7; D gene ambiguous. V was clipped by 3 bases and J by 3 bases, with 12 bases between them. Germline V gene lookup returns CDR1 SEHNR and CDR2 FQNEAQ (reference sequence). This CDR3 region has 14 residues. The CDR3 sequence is CASSFQGKGYEQYF. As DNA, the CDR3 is TGTGCCAGCAGCTTTCAAGGGAAAGGCTACGAGCAGTACTTC. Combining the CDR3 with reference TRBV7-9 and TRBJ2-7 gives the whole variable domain DTGVSQNPRHKITKRGQNVTFRCDPISEHNRLYWYRQTLGQGPEFLTYFQNEAQLEKSRLLSDRFSAERPKGSFSTLEIQRTEQGDSAMYLCASSFQGKGYEQYFGPGTRLTVT.

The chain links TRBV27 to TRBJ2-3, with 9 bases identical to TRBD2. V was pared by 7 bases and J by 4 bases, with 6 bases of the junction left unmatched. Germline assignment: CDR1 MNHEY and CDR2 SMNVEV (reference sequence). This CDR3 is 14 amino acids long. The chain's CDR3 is CASTSSGIPDTQYF. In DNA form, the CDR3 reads TGTGCCAGCACTTCTAGCGGGATACCAGATACGCAGTATTTT.

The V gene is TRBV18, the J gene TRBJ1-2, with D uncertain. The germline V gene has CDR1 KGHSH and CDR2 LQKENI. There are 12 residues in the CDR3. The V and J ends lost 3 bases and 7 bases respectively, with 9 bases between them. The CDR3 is CASSPYESGYTF. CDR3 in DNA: TGTGCCAGCTCACCCTACGAGAGTGGCTACACCTTC.